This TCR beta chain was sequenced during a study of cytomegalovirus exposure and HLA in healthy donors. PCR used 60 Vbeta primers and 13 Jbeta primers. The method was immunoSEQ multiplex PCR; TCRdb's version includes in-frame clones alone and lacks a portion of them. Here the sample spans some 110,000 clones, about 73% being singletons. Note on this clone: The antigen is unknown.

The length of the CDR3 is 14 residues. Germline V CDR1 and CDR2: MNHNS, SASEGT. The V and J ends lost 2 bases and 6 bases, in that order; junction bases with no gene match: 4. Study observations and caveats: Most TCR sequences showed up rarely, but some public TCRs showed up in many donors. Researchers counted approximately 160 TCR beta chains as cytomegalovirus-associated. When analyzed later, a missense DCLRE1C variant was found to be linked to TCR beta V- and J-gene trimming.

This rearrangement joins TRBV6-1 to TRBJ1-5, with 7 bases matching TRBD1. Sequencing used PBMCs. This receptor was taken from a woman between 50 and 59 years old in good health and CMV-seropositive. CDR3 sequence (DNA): TGTGCCAGCAGTGAACGACAGGGTGTTCAGCCCCAGCATTTT. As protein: CASSERQGVQPQHF.